Each of the 32 T cell receptor beta chains below was sequenced from the same sample in a study of blood T cell repertoires in COVID-19. This table comes from immunoSEQ multiplex PCR, and its TCRdb copy is limited to in-frame clones, with some not included. The sample lists around 290,000 clones, 85% to 90% occurring once. Sample: PBMCs or T cells enriched from blood (not recorded which). Receptor source: an older woman in a cohort exposed to, infected with or recovered from COVID-19 (not recorded which).

This chain connects TRBV6-5 to TRBJ2-5; 8 bases fit TRBD2. J lost 4 bases, V lost 0 bases, and 4 bases had no gene match. Germline values: CDR1 MNHEY, CDR2 SVGAGI. This CDR3 contains 15 residues. CDR3 coding DNA: TGTGCCAGCAGTTACTCTAGCGGGAAGGTAGAGACCCAGTACTTC. Protein: CASSYSSGKVETQYF.

This clone was seen only once. This chain uses TRBV15 with TRBJ1-4; D remains unclear. Germline values: CDR1 LNHNV, CDR2 YYDKDF (reference sequence). The V end was cut by 4 bases, the J end by 5 bases, with 11 bases between. The CDR3 is made up of 14 amino acids. The CDR3 sequence: CATSTNRLNEKLFF. The CDR3 DNA is TGTGCCACCAGCACGAACAGATTAAATGAAAAACTGTTTTTT.

V and J are TRBV15 and TRBJ2-7; D may be TRBD1 (5 bases). V lost 5 bases and J lost 3, with 20 bases in between. CDR3 size: 16 residues. Germline loops: CDR1 LNHNV, CDR2 YYDKDF (reference sequence). The CDR3: CATSQLRTLGSYEQYF. The CDR3 DNA sequence: TGTGCCACCAGCCAACTTCGGACATTAGGTAGCTACGAGCAGTACTTC.

The V gene is TRBV7-3, the J gene TRBJ2-1, with 7 bases aligning to TRBD1. CDR1 and CDR2 from the germline V gene are SGHTA and FQGTGA. This CDR3 is built from 15 residues. After removal of 5 bases from V and 4 bases from J, the junction contained 8 bases not matched to a gene. The CDR3 coding sequence is TGTGCCAGCAGCGAAGACAGGGCGCATTACAATGAGCAGTTCTTC. This encodes CASSEDRAHYNEQFF.

This rearrangement joins TRBV7-3 to TRBJ2-1, with 7 nucleotides matching TRBD1. This CDR3 contains 15 residues. Germline CDR1 SGHTA, CDR2 FQGTGA. The trim removed 5 bases at V and 4 bases at J, leaving 8 bases unmatched. DNA for the CDR3: TGTGCCAGCAGCAACGACAGGGTCCAGTACAATGAGCAGTTCTTC. As protein: CASSNDRVQYNEQFF.

As regards this clone: Additional DNA sequences in this sample encode the identical CDR3. J is TRBJ1-5 and V is TRBV3-1 (or the pseudogene TRBV3-2), with TRBD1 matching over 8 bases. CDR1 is LGHDT and CDR2 is YNNKEL in the germline V gene (reference sequence). The CDR3 extends over 16 amino acids. V dropped 6 bases and J dropped 4; count of bases not matched to a gene: 11. Here the CDR3 reads CASSLTGTGSNQPQHF. Here the CDR3 DNA reads TGTGCCAGCAGTTTAACCGGGACAGGTTCAAATCAGCCCCAGCATTTT.

The rearrangement joins TRBV11-3 to TRBJ2-7, with 14 bases identical to TRBD2. The CDR3 contains 17 residues. From germline, CDR1 is SGHNT and CDR2 YENEEA. V shed 2 bases, J shed 3 bases, and the junction held 6 bases outside the gene matches. CDR3 sequence reads: CASSLLGLAGVFYEQYF. The CDR3 DNA sequence: TGTGCCAGCAGCTTACTGGGACTAGCGGGAGTGTTCTACGAGCAGTACTTC.

The rearrangement uses TRBV9 and TRBJ2-1, with a weak D call TRBD2 (6 bases). Germline CDR1 SGDLS, CDR2 YYNGEE. V was trimmed by 4 bases and J by 5 bases, leaving 19 bases between them. The CDR3 covers 16 residues. The CDR3 region is CASSPSGLRSHNEQFF. The CDR3 DNA reads TGTGCCAGCAGCCCCTCGGGACTCAGGTCCCACAATGAGCAGTTCTTC.

The V call is TRBV28, the J call TRBJ1-2, with 11 bases matching TRBD1. The junction had 3 bases not matched to a gene; V was cut back by 5 bases and J by 4 bases. The CDR3 is 14 residues long. Looked up from germline, CDR1 is MDHEN and CDR2 is SYDVKM. The CDR3 sequence: CASSTGTGGYGYTF. In DNA form, the CDR3 reads TGTGCCAGCAGTACCGGGACAGGGGGCTATGGCTACACCTTC.

This CDR3 is CATSMTGRTEAFF. The CDR3 coding sequence is TGTGCCACCAGTATGACAGGGAGAACTGAAGCTTTCTTT. The chain carries TRBV24-1 and TRBJ1-1; TRBD1 matches at 7 bases. CDR3 length: 13 amino acids. In germline, CDR1 is KGHDR, CDR2 SFDVKD. J lost 5 bases, V lost 6 bases, and 5 bases had no gene match.

The chain is built from TRBV12-3 or TRBV12-4 and TRBJ2-1; no definite D call. Trimming took 5 bases from V and 9 from J, leaving 11 bases between them. The CDR3 loop spans 12 amino acids. CDR3 DNA: TGTGCCAGCAGTCAAGTAAGGAGTGAGCAGTTCTTC. Protein: CASSQVRSEQFF.

The genes are TRBV10-2 and TRBJ2-1; 12 nucleotides line up with TRBD2. Per germline, CDR1 WSHSY and CDR2 SAAADI. Trimming took 5 bases from V and 6 from J; bases not matched to a gene: 5. The CDR3 is 15 amino acids. CDR3 sequence reads: CASSQTSGSPNEQFF. The CDR3 DNA sequence: TGCGCCAGCAGTCAGACTAGCGGGAGCCCCAATGAGCAGTTCTTC.

The chain has TRBV4-1 and TRBJ2-7; weak D call: TRBD2 (5 bases). Trimming took 1 base from V and 0 from J, leaving 7 bases between them. Per germline, CDR1 MGHRA and CDR2 YSYEKL. CDR3 length: 14 residues. Here the CDR3 reads CASSQGRSSYEQYF. CDR3 DNA: TGCGCCAGCAGCCAAGGGAGGAGCTCCTACGAGCAGTACTTC.

The sample holds a few counts of this clone. J is TRBJ1-2 and V is TRBV3-1 (or the pseudogene TRBV3-2); 8 positions match TRBD1. Germline V gives CDR1 LGHDT, CDR2 YNNKEL (reference sequence). The CDR3 is 15 residues long. Trimming removed 0 bases from V and 0 bases from J; junction bases left unmatched: 0. The CDR3 nucleotides are TGTGCCAGCAGCCAAGAACAGGGGGCTAACTATGGCTACACCTTC. Amino acids: CASSQEQGANYGYTF.

This sequence joins TRBV6-5 and TRBJ2-7, with 11 bases aligning to TRBD1. Unmatched junction bases numbered 10, after V lost 4 bases and J lost 5 bases. The CDR3 runs 16 residues. Germline V gene sequence: CDR1 MNHEY, CDR2 SVGAGI. CDR3 sequence (DNA): TGTGCCAGCAGTTCAGAGTACCGGGACAGGGGGAACGAGCAGTACTTC. Its protein is CASSSEYRDRGNEQYF.

As DNA, the CDR3 is TGTGCCAGCAGCGTAGCCGAGGCTTCCCCCCAGCATTTT. Encoded protein: CASSVAEASPQHF. The chain uses TRBV9 and TRBJ1-5; D remains ambiguous. Germline V gene data show CDR1 as SGDLS and CDR2 as YYNGEE. The CDR3 covers 13 residues. Trimming took 0 bases from V and 10 from J, leaving 11 bases between them. Combining the CDR3 with reference TRBV9 and TRBJ1-5 gives the whole variable domain DSGVTQTPKHLITATGQRVTLRCSPRSGDLSVYWYQQSLDQGLQFLIQYYNGEERAKGNILERFSAQQFPDLHSELNLSSLELGDSALYFCASSVAEASPQHFGDGTRLSIL.

This clone was observed a single time. The J gene is TRBJ1-4, the V gene TRBV5-1, with unresolved D. The CDR3 has 16 amino acids. Trimming took 1 base from V and 5 from J, leaving 15 bases between them. In germline, CDR1 is SGHRS, CDR2 YFSETQ. CDR3 in DNA: TGCGCCAGCAGCTTGACGATAACGGGGTTAAATGAAAAACTGTTTTTT. It translates to CASSLTITGLNEKLFF.

The chain carries TRBV19 and TRBJ1-1, with a possible D match to TRBD1 (6 bases). Germline CDR1 and CDR2: LNHDA and SQIVND (reference sequence). Trimming cost V 8 bases and J 1 base, with 11 bases left between them. This CDR3 has 13 residues. The CDR3 loop reads CASLTGANTEAFF. CDR3 coding DNA: TGTGCCAGTCTGACAGGAGCGAACACTGAAGCTTTCTTT. The whole variable domain, remainder taken from reference TRBV19 and TRBJ1-1, is DGGITQSPKYLFRKEGQNVTLSCEQNLNHDAMYWYRQDPGQGLRLIYYSQIVNDFQKGDIAEGYSVSREKKESFPLTVTSAQKNPTAFYLCASLTGANTEAFFGQGTRLTVV.

This clone was picked up a small number of times. The chain has TRBV6-4 and TRBJ2-1; 7 bases agree with TRBD2. With V trimmed by 5 bases and J by 6 bases, 7 bases remained unmatched. The CDR3 runs 14 residues. CDR1 and CDR2 from the germline V gene are MRHNA and SNTAGT. CDR3 sequence: CASSYGGRGNEQFF. CDR3 bases: TGTGCCAGCAGTTACGGCGGGAGAGGCAATGAGCAGTTCTTC.

The chain has TRBV4-1 and TRBJ1-1, with TRBD1 matching over 12 bases. V was clipped by 4 bases and J by 5 bases; unmatched bases: 8. Germline V gene lookup returns CDR1 MGHRA and CDR2 YSYEKL. The CDR3 is 16 amino acids. DNA for the CDR3: TGCGCCAGCAGCCCCTCGGGACAGGGGGCGCGAACTGAAGCTTTCTTT. Its protein is CASSPSGQGARTEAFF.

This chain joins TRBV28 and TRBJ1-4; 9 positions agree with TRBD1. The length of the CDR3 is 14 residues. Germline V gene sequence: CDR1 MDHEN, CDR2 SYDVKM. The trim removed 6 bases at V and 7 bases at J, leaving 6 bases unmatched. CDR3 sequence: CASSLTGGLEKLFF. CDR3 DNA: TGTGCCAGCAGCTTGACAGGGGGACTTGAAAAACTGTTTTTT.

This chain uses TRBV18 with TRBJ2-7, with 16 bases fitting TRBD2. V dropped 0 bases and J dropped 6; count of bases not matched to a gene: 5. The CDR3 is 17 residues long. From germline, CDR1 is KGHSH and CDR2 LQKENI. The CDR3 spells CASSPPGLAGGPSEQYF. As DNA, the CDR3 is TGTGCCAGCTCACCACCGGGACTAGCGGGAGGGCCAAGCGAGCAGTACTTC. Full variable domain (outside the CDR3, taken from reference TRBV18 and TRBJ2-7): NAGVMQNPRHLVRRRGQEARLRCSPMKGHSHVYWYRQLPEEGLKFMVYLQKENIIDESGMPKERFSAEFPKEGPSILRIQQVVRGDSAAYFCASSPPGLAGGPSEQYFGPGTRLTVT.

This sequence joins TRBV18 and TRBJ2-7; 12 nucleotides agree with TRBD2. The CDR3 runs 18 residues. Germline CDR1 reads KGHSH; CDR2 reads LQKENI. Trimming at V came to 1 base and at J to 6 bases, leaving 13 bases not matched to a gene. CDR3: CASSPLFASGRAAAEQYF. CDR3 nucleotides: TGTGCCAGCTCACCACTATTTGCTAGCGGGAGGGCCGCGGCCGAGCAGTACTTC. Based on the CDR3 plus reference TRBV18 and TRBJ2-7, the full variable domain is NAGVMQNPRHLVRRRGQEARLRCSPMKGHSHVYWYRQLPEEGLKFMVYLQKENIIDESGMPKERFSAEFPKEGPSILRIQQVVRGDSAAYFCASSPLFASGRAAAEQYFGPGTRLTVT.

The chain employs TRBV7-9 and TRBJ2-5, with D perhaps matching TRBD2 (6 bases). In germline, CDR1 is SEHNR, CDR2 FQNEAQ (reference sequence). The ends were cut back, 2 bases at V and 7 bases at J, with 17 bases in the middle. The CDR3 spans 15 residues. The CDR3 coding sequence is TGTGCCAGCAGCTTAAGGGACTCCCTACGGGGGACCCAGTACTTC. Translating gives CASSLRDSLRGTQYF.

This clone was counted between two and nine times. This chain links TRBV5-1 with TRBJ2-1; possible D gene TRBD1, 6 bases. V dropped 0 bases and J dropped 0 bases, with 7 bases sitting between them. The CDR3 is 15 amino acids. Germline V gene lookup returns CDR1 SGHRS and CDR2 YFSETQ. The CDR3 is CASSLEGGSYNEQFF. The CDR3 region has the DNA TGCGCCAGCAGCTTGGAAGGGGGCTCCTACAATGAGCAGTTCTTC.

The chain uses TRBV7-9 and TRBJ2-1; 7 bases agree with TRBD1. Germline V gene lookup returns CDR1 SEHNR and CDR2 FQNEAQ (reference sequence). V lost 5 bases and J lost 2; bases outside the gene matches: 9. The CDR3 is made up of 16 amino acids. This chain's CDR3 is CASSLGEGGPYNEQFF. For the CDR3, the DNA is TGTGCCAGCAGCCTAGGAGAAGGGGGCCCCTACAATGAGCAGTTCTTC.

This clone was detected once. The J gene is TRBJ2-5, the V gene TRBV12-3 or TRBV12-4; D ambiguous. CDR3 size: 11 residues. The ends were cut back, 4 bases at V and 5 bases at J, with 5 bases in the middle. Here the CDR3 DNA reads TGTGCCAGCAGTTCCCTTGAGACCCAGTACTTC. Its translation: CASSSLETQYF.

The rearrangement links TRBV30 to TRBJ2-6; TRBD1 is a possible D gene (5 bases). CDR3 length equals 16 residues. Between the trimmed V and J ends, which lost 7 bases and 0 bases, there was a span of 16 bases. Germline loops: CDR1 GTSNPN, CDR2 SVGIG (reference sequence). The CDR3 coding sequence is TGTGCCTTTCTGGACAAGGTGGCCTCTGGGGCCAACGTCCTGACTTTC. It encodes CAFLDKVASGANVLTF.

CDR3: CASTGMDREAFF. CDR3 DNA: TGTGCCAGCACCGGAATGGACAGGGAAGCTTTCTTT. The V and J genes are TRBV9 and TRBJ1-1, with TRBD1 identical over 7 bases. V shed 6 bases and J 8 bases; nucleotides not matched to a gene: 7. The CDR3 contains 12 residues. Germline CDR1 reads SGDLS; CDR2 reads YYNGEE.

This clone was observed a few times. This chain uses TRBV27 with TRBJ1-6; D gene uncertain. This CDR3 has 16 residues. Trimming took off 0 bases at V and 6 bases at J, with 12 bases between the two ends. Germline V gene data show CDR1 as MNHEY and CDR2 as SMNVEV (reference sequence). In DNA form, the CDR3 reads TGTGCCAGCAGTTTATCTCTCGGAGTCCGTAATTCACCCCTCCACTTT. Translation gives CASSLSLGVRNSPLHF.

This rearrangement joins TRBV19 to TRBJ2-7; 7 bases align to TRBD2. The CDR3 contains 15 residues. The junction had 8 bases not matched to a gene; V was cut back by 3 bases and J by 3 bases. Germline CDR1 reads LNHDA; CDR2 reads SQIVND (reference sequence). For the CDR3, the DNA is TGTGCCAGTAGTATCGCCGCGGGAGCGAGCTACGAGCAGTACTTC. Encoded protein: CASSIAAGASYEQYF.

Here the CDR3 DNA reads TGCGCCAGCAGCTCCACAGGGGATCCCGACGCTAATTCACCCCTCCACTTT. Translated, it gives CASSSTGDPDANSPLHF. This chain links TRBV5-1 with TRBJ1-6; 7 nucleotides match TRBD1. Looked up from germline, CDR1 is SGHRS and CDR2 is YFSETQ. V shed 3 bases, J shed 6 bases, and the junction held 12 bases outside the gene matches. The CDR3 covers 17 residues.